This paragraph reports one T cell receptor beta chain. Its antigen is unknown. The data were obtained in a study of long-term antiretroviral therapy in people with HIV. General study findings and limits: The study found narrower CDR3 length ranges in HIV repertoires than in controls.

Deletions cut 0 bases from V and 3 bases from J, with 10 bases between. The CDR3 consists of 15 residues. From germline, CDR1 is SGHRS and CDR2 YFSETQ. Researchers ran immunoSEQ v3.0 at survey level. The table came from immunoSEQ multiplex PCR; TCRdb's copy has only in-frame clones and leaves some out. The sample has 30,000 to 50,000 clones, more than 80% seen once. V is TRBV5-1 and J is TRBJ2-1; a weak D match, TRBD2 (5 bases). This material consisted of unsorted PBMCs, taken 3.1 years after starting antiretroviral therapy. This TCR was sampled from a woman aged 50 to 60 with HIV. The CDR3 DNA follows: TGCGCCAGCAGCTTGGCTACGGGGAACTACAATGAGCAGTTCTTC. Amino acid sequence: CASSLATGNYNEQFF.